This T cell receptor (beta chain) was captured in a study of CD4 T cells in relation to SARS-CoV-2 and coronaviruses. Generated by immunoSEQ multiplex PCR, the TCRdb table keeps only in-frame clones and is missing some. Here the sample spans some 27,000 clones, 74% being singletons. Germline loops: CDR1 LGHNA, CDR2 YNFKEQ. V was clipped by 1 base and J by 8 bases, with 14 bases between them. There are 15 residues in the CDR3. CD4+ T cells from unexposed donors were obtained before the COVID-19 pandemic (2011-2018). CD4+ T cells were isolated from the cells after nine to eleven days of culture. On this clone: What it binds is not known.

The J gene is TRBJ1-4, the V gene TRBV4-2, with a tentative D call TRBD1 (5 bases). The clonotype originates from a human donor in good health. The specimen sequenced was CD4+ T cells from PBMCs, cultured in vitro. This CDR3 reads CASSQGGIDMEKLFF. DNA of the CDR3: TGTGCCAGCAGCCAAGGGGGCATAGACATGGAAAAACTGTTTTTT.